One sample yielded the 3 T cell receptor beta chains listed below, sequenced in a study of cytomegalovirus exposure and HLA in healthy donors. With 60 Vbeta and 13 Jbeta primers, the PCR was carried out. Assay: immunoSEQ multiplex PCR; the TCRdb copy retains only in-frame clones and omits some. The sample yields roughly 180,000 clones, 76% seen once. The sequenced material came from PBMCs. These receptors came from a man aged 18 to 29 in good health and CMV-seronegative.

This chain joins TRBV6-5 and TRBJ1-6; D is perhaps TRBD1 (5 bases). Germline loops: CDR1 MNHEY, CDR2 SVGAGI. This CDR3 has 16 amino acids. V was cut by 3 bases and J by 1 base, with 10 bases left in between. The CDR3 nucleotides are TGTGCCAGCAGTTATTGGGGCTCATCCTATAATTCACCCCTCCACTTT. Protein: CASSYWGSSYNSPLHF.

The chain carries TRBV6-5 and TRBJ1-6; the D is unclear. The germline V and J ends were trimmed by 2 bases and 3 bases, with 11 bases remaining between them. Looked up from germline, CDR1 is MNHEY and CDR2 is SVGAGI. The CDR3 spans 16 residues. CDR3 sequence (DNA): TGTGCCAGCAGTTACATGGGCCCTGACTATAATTCACCCCTCCACTTT. Translated: CASSYMGPDYNSPLHF.

This clone was recorded a few times. This rearrangement joins TRBV7-8 to TRBJ2-7; D remains ambiguous. This CDR3 region has 15 residues. CDR1 and CDR2 from the germline V gene are SGHVS and FQNEAQ. V lost 1 base and J 2 bases, leaving 12 bases between the germline ends. The CDR3 DNA reads as TGTGCCAGCAGCTTAGATCTTTCGGCGGCCTACGAGCAGTACTTC. Translation: CASSLDLSAAYEQYF.